This TCR beta chain comes out of a study of vaccination effects on CD4 cells after COVID-19. A remark on this clone: Its target is unknown.

Losses at the gene ends were 7 bases for V and 4 bases for J; bases not matched to a gene: 8. The CDR3 loop spans 14 amino acids. Per the germline V gene, CDR1 is SNHLY and CDR2 is FYNNEI. Sequenced by immunoSEQ multiplex PCR; TCRdb stores in-frame clones only, minus some. The sample has about 79,000 clones, roughly four fifths seen once. Overall study results and limits: Small numbers of convalescent patients limited the study. It also lacked early post-infection timepoints.

Antigen-specific CD4+ T cells were first expanded with viral peptide pools by the ViraFEST assay and only then sequenced. Once cultured for approximately ten days, the cells underwent separation to obtain CD4+ T cells. Absence of prior SARS-CoV-2 infection characterized the vaccine recipients, who showed negative nucleocapsid antibodies. Every well got a few million PBMC, which were grown with around 11 IU/ml IL-2 and approximately 9.7 ug/ml peptides. Sequenced material: CD4+ T cells from PBMCs cultured with HCoV-229E spike peptides, taken before COVID-19 vaccination. This clonotype originated in a human donor who received a COVID-19 vaccine. V is TRBV2 and J is TRBJ2-7; 9 positions agree with TRBD2. CDR3 protein: CASMIGLAGYEQYV. CDR3 nucleotides: TGTGCCAGCATGATAGGGCTAGCGGGGTACGAGCAGTACGTC.